Listed here are 27 T cell receptor beta chains from one sample, sequenced in a study of blood T cells in healthy people across ages. The second PCR ran about 6 to 12 cycles with a sample-barcoded 5' primer and J-beta primers. TCRdb re-derived calls from the 5' RACE reads in MiXCR, one entry per CDR3 protein. The sample has some 1.5 million distinct CDR3 sequences, 28% seen once. The specimen was blood. These receptors originate from a woman aged 25 to 39 in good health.

This clonotype was seen more than once but under ten times. This sequence joins TRBV20-1 and TRBJ1-1; D unclear. V was shortened by 1 base and J by 5 bases, with 8 bases between the two germline ends. This CDR3 comprises 12 residues. Germline CDR1 DFQATT, CDR2 SNEGSKA (reference sequence). The CDR3 protein is CSARVRGTEAFF. DNA of the CDR3: TGCAGTGCTAGAGTCCGGGGAACTGAAGCTTTCTTT.

This chain joins TRBV20-1 and TRBJ2-4, with TRBD2 matching over 8 bases. CDR1 and CDR2 (germline): DFQATT, SNEGSKA (reference sequence). Losses at the gene ends were 5 bases for V and 7 bases for J; bases not matched to a gene: 10. The CDR3 runs to 14 residues. The CDR3 is CSALERGRSNIQYF. In DNA, the CDR3 is TGCAGTGCTCTAGAGCGGGGGAGGAGCAACATTCAGTACTTC.

This chain joins TRBV5-4 and TRBJ2-1, with D unclear. CDR1 is SGHNT, CDR2 YYREEE, per germline (reference sequence). The V end lost 3 bases, the J end lost 10 bases, and 17 bases lay between the germline ends. The CDR3 runs 14 residues. CDR3 sequence (DNA): TGTGCCAGCAGCTCCAAGGTCGGATCCTACGAGCAGTTCTTC. This encodes CASSSKVGSYEQFF.

This rearrangement joins TRBV20-1 to TRBJ1-2; no definite D call. V was shortened by 0 bases and J by 3 bases, with 8 bases between the two germline ends. The CDR3 contains 13 residues. CDR1 and CDR2 (germline): DFQATT, SNEGSKA (reference sequence). This chain's CDR3 is CSARDIRDYGYTF. The CDR3 DNA follows: TGCAGTGCTAGAGATATCCGGGACTATGGCTACACCTTC.

This clonotype was seen a handful of times. Mismatch with germline at one junction end may stem from a read error. This chain links TRBV3-1 with TRBJ1-2; 7 nucleotides match TRBD1. The CDR3 is made up of 14 amino acids. Germline V lookup: CDR1 LGHDT, CDR2 YNNKEL (reference sequence). As DNA, the CDR3 is TGTGCCAGCAGCCCCCAGGGGGTTAACTATAGCTACACCTTC. Amino acids: CASSPQGVNYSYTF.

The rearrangement links TRBV5-1 to TRBJ1-2; D is possibly TRBD1 (6 bases). Germline assignment: CDR1 SGHRS and CDR2 YFSETQ. The CDR3 contains 12 residues. The ends were cut back, 7 bases at V and 7 bases at J, with 14 bases in the middle. Here the CDR3 reads CASGTGRSGYTF. The CDR3 coding sequence is TGCGCCAGCGGAACAGGGAGGTCTGGCTACACCTTC.

Many counts were recorded for this clonotype. The V and J genes are TRBV7-2 and TRBJ2-7, with TRBD1 as a possible D gene (5 bases). V dropped 1 base and J dropped 4 bases, with 11 bases sitting between them. The CDR3 spans 14 residues. Germline CDR1 and CDR2: SGHTA and FQGNSA. The CDR3 is CASSLEVGLYEQYF. The CDR3 DNA sequence: TGTGCCAGCAGCTTAGAGGTGGGGCTGTACGAGCAGTACTTC.

The genes are TRBV24-1 and TRBJ2-3; TRBD1 or TRBD2 may be the D gene (5 bases each). V lost 9 bases and J lost 2, with 14 bases in between. This CDR3 comprises 14 residues. Germline V gene lookup returns CDR1 KGHDR and CDR2 SFDVKD. In nucleotides, the CDR3 is TGTGCCACCGAGGGGCAGGGATACACAGATACGCAGTATTTT. Its translation: CATEGQGYTDTQYF.

The chain combines TRBV4-1 with TRBJ1-3; no firm D call. Germline-derived CDR1 and CDR2 are MGHRA and YSYEKL. The CDR3 totals 17 residues. V lost 1 base, J lost 0 bases, and 13 bases lay in between. The CDR3 DNA reads TGCGCCAGCAGCCAAGGAAAGGCCGGGCCCTCTGGAAACACCATATATTTT. Protein product: CASSQGKAGPSGNTIYF.

This clonotype was seen a handful of times. V and J are TRBV20-1 and TRBJ2-7, with 10 nucleotides matching TRBD1. In germline, CDR1 is DFQATT, CDR2 SNEGSKA (reference sequence). This CDR3 has 14 residues. Unmatched junction bases numbered 5, after V lost 5 bases and J lost 1 base. Here the CDR3 reads CSAADRGRSYEQYF. The CDR3 bases are TGCAGTGCTGCCGACAGGGGGCGATCCTACGAGCAGTACTTC.

The chain is built from TRBV5-1 and TRBJ2-1; TRBD2 aligns across 13 bases. V was clipped by 3 bases and J by 0 bases; unmatched bases: 6. CDR1 and CDR2 from the germline V gene are SGHRS and YFSETQ. The CDR3 is made up of 18 amino acids. CDR3 region: CASSSLTSGRPSYNEQFF. For the CDR3, the DNA is TGCGCCAGCAGCTCCCTGACTAGCGGGAGGCCCTCCTACAATGAGCAGTTCTTC.

CDR3 loop: CASGAGGRTEAFF. The CDR3 nucleotides are TGTGCCAGCGGGGCCGGGGGGCGGACAGAAGCTTTCTTT. This rearrangement joins TRBV12-3 or TRBV12-4 to TRBJ1-1; D is possibly TRBD1 (6 bases). There are 13 residues in the CDR3. The germline V and J ends were trimmed by 8 bases and 8 bases, with 18 bases remaining between them.

This clonotype turned up a few times. The chain joins TRBV20-1 to TRBJ2-7; no firm D call. Trimming took off 3 bases at V and 6 bases at J, with 9 bases between the two ends. CDR1 DFQATT and CDR2 SNEGSKA come from the germline V gene (reference sequence). There are 11 residues in the CDR3. Written as DNA, the CDR3 is TGCAGTGCTAGTGCCCCCTCCGAGCAGTACTTC. As protein: CSASAPSEQYF.

This clonotype has at least ten counts. The genes are TRBV9 and TRBJ2-7; 8 bases are shared with TRBD1. Germline V gene data show CDR1 as SGDLS and CDR2 as YYNGEE. V was clipped by 4 bases and J by 1 base; unmatched bases: 10. The CDR3 is 16 amino acids. CDR3 nucleotides: TGTGCCAGCAGCTCGCAGACAGGGGCACCATCCTACGAGCAGTACTTC. Translated: CASSSQTGAPSYEQYF. Using reference TRBV9 and TRBJ2-7 for the parts outside the CDR3, the full variable domain is DSGVTQTPKHLITATGQRVTLRCSPRSGDLSVYWYQQSLDQGLQFLIQYYNGEERAKGNILERFSAQQFPDLHSELNLSSLELGDSALYFCASSSQTGAPSYEQYFGPGTRLTVT.

This clonotype has just one count. V gene TRBV5-5 combines with J gene TRBJ2-7; no definite D call. V shed 2 bases and J shed 7 bases, with 13 bases lying between them. Looked up from germline, CDR1 is SGHKS and CDR2 is YYEKEE (reference sequence). The CDR3 has 13 residues. CDR3 sequence: CASSLMGSDEQYF. For the CDR3, the DNA is TGTGCCAGCAGCTTAATGGGAAGCGATGAGCAGTACTTC.

This clonotype showed up many times. V and J are TRBV7-2 and TRBJ2-7; 7 bases align to TRBD2. J gave up 0 bases and V 6 bases, and 5 bases lay outside the gene matches. The CDR3 runs 14 residues. Germline assignment: CDR1 SGHTA and CDR2 FQGNSA. The CDR3 protein is CASSAGATSYEQYF. The CDR3 DNA reads as TGTGCCAGCAGTGCGGGAGCAACCTCCTACGAGCAGTACTTC.

There are a few counts of this clonotype. The CDR3 nucleotides read TGTGCCAGCAGCTTAACCCGGGACAGTTCGTACTTC. Translation gives CASSLTRDSSYF. V usage is TRBV7-2 and J usage is TRBJ2-7; TRBD1 matches at 7 bases. The V gene end was trimmed by 2 bases and the J gene end by 12 bases; junction bases not matched to a gene: 7. Per the germline V gene, CDR1 is SGHTA and CDR2 is FQGNSA. CDR3 length: 12 amino acids. Full variable domain (outside the CDR3, taken from reference TRBV7-2 and TRBJ2-7): GAGVSQSPSNKVTEKGKDVELRCDPISGHTALYWYRQSLGQGLEFLIYFQGNSAPDKSGLPSDRFSAERTGGSVSTLTIQRTQQEDSAVYLCASSLTRDSSYFGPGTRLTVT.

This clonotype has more than one count but fewer than ten. The rearrangement links TRBV20-1 to TRBJ2-3, with 8 bases matching TRBD2. CDR1 DFQATT and CDR2 SNEGSKA come from the germline V gene (reference sequence). V dropped 4 bases and J dropped 0; count of bases not matched to a gene: 9. The CDR3 length is 16 residues. In DNA form, the CDR3 reads TGCAGTGCTACGACGGGGGGGCTTCTTAGCACAGATACGCAGTATTTT. Encoded protein: CSATTGGLLSTDTQYF.

Turning to this clonotype: The junction differs from germline at one of its ends, possibly a read error. The rearrangement links TRBV6-6 to TRBJ2-3; 7 bases agree with TRBD1. The CDR3 spans 16 residues. In germline, CDR1 is MNHNY, CDR2 SVGAGI (reference sequence). The CDR3: CANSYSMARGTDTQYF. DNA for the CDR3: TGTGCCAACAGTTACTCGATGGCCAGGGGGACAGATACGCAGTATTTT.

In this sample, this clonotype turned up a few times. The chain has TRBV4-3 and TRBJ2-1, with 8 bases matching TRBD2. Looked up from germline, CDR1 is LGHNA and CDR2 is YSLEER. The CDR3 length is 18 residues. V lost 0 bases to trimming and J lost 3 bases; unmatched junction nucleotides: 10. The CDR3 here is CASSQDLSGSTFYNEQFF. CDR3 coding DNA: TGCGCCAGCAGCCAAGATCTGAGCGGGAGTACCTTCTACAATGAGCAGTTCTTC.

The genes are TRBV7-2 and TRBJ1-2, with 10 nucleotides matching TRBD1. The germline gives CDR1 SGHTA, CDR2 FQGNSA. CDR3 size: 14 residues. The V segment lost 5 bases and the J segment 4 bases; nucleotides outside the gene matches: 4. The CDR3 sequence is CASSGTGVAYGYTF. CDR3 nucleotides: TGTGCCAGCAGCGGGACAGGGGTGGCCTATGGCTACACCTTC.

In this sample, this clonotype turned up a few times. The chain links TRBV7-2 to TRBJ2-3; no reliable D call. The CDR3 is made up of 15 amino acids. Germline-derived CDR1 and CDR2 are SGHTA and FQGNSA. V was shortened by 0 bases and J by 4 bases, with 11 bases between the two germline ends. CDR3 bases: TGTGCCAGCAGCTTAGCCGTGAAGGGTGCAGATACGCAGTATTTT. This translates into CASSLAVKGADTQYF.

J is TRBJ2-3 and V is TRBV12-3 or TRBV12-4; 13 positions match TRBD2. The length of the CDR3 is 19 residues. The V gene end was trimmed by 5 bases and the J gene end by 2 bases; junction bases not matched to a gene: 13. This CDR3 reads CASSPGLAGTPPHTDTQYF. The CDR3 region has the DNA TGTGCCAGCAGTCCGGGACTAGCGGGAACCCCTCCCCACACAGATACGCAGTATTTT.

This sequence joins TRBV7-8 and TRBJ2-7; D remains ambiguous. V shed 0 bases and J shed 2 bases, with 11 bases lying between them. The CDR3 covers 15 residues. Germline CDR1 is SGHVS and CDR2 is FQNEAQ. The CDR3 DNA reads as TGTGCCAGCAGCTTAGCGATGGAGCCAGCCTACGAGCAGTACTTC. Protein: CASSLAMEPAYEQYF.

This clonotype appeared a single time. The CDR3 region has the DNA TGTGCCAGCACTAAAGGCGGGGATGGGAGCAATCAGCCCCAGCATTTT. Residues: CASTKGGDGSNQPQHF. V and J are TRBV21-1 and TRBJ1-5. TRBV21-1 represents a pseudogene. This CDR3 has 16 amino acids.

This clonotype was found once. This chain uses TRBV7-4 with TRBJ1-4; 10 nucleotides match TRBD1. CDR1 is SGHVT, CDR2 SQSDAQ, per germline. CDR3 length: 20 residues. Trimming took 2 bases from V and 3 from J; bases not matched to a gene: 15. Written as DNA, the CDR3 is TGTGCCAGCAGCTTAATTATCGACAGGGGGCCTTCAGGTTCTAATGAAAAACTGTTTTTT. Its translation: CASSLIIDRGPSGSNEKLFF.

This clonotype has only a few counts. V usage is TRBV20-1 and J usage is TRBJ1-1; a weak D match, TRBD1 (6 bases). The CDR3 loop spans 18 amino acids. Between the trimmed V and J ends, which lost 2 bases and 3 bases, there was a span of 25 bases. The germline V gene encodes CDR1 DFQATT and CDR2 SNEGSKA (reference sequence). The CDR3 DNA is TGCAGTGCTAGACAGCAAGGGTTCTGGGGGGCGGGTGACACTGAAGCTTTCTTT. This codes for CSARQQGFWGAGDTEAFF.